This entry lists 8 T cell receptor beta chains sequenced from one sample in a study of CD8 T cells in Susac syndrome. Reverse transcription of roughly 0.45 to 1 ug RNA was performed with random hexamers. TCRdb re-called the immunoSEQ multiplex PCR reads with MiXCR, one entry per CDR3 protein. The table lists approximately 110,000 distinct CDR3 sequences, approximately 95% of them singletons, with roughly 0.3% in the top ten. Sequencing was performed on CD8+ T cells from PBMCs. These receptors were obtained from a human donor with multiple sclerosis.

In its sample, this clonotype was seen once. This rearrangement joins TRBV30 to TRBJ1-2; no reliable D call. Between the trimmed V and J ends, which lost 3 bases and 6 bases, there was a span of 8 bases. Germline CDR1 GTSNPN, CDR2 SVGIG (reference sequence). The CDR3 length is 11 residues. As DNA, the CDR3 is TGTGCCTGGAGATTCGGACATGGCTACACCTTC. It codes for CAWRFGHGYTF.

The V gene is TRBV7-9, the J gene TRBJ2-1; TRBD2 matches 9 bases. The CDR3 extends over 15 amino acids. Germline-derived CDR1 and CDR2 are SEHNR and FQNEAQ (reference sequence). V gave up 7 bases and J gave up 4 bases; unmatched junction bases: 8. The DNA for the CDR3 is TGTGCCAGCAACCGAGCGGGAGGCGTATACAATGAGCAGTTCTTC. Translating it yields CASNRAGGVYNEQFF.

The chain couples TRBV27 to TRBJ1-2; D ambiguous. Germline V gene lookup returns CDR1 MNHEY and CDR2 SMNVEV (reference sequence). The CDR3 loop spans 12 amino acids. Trimming left V 5 bases short and J 6 bases short, with 10 bases between. CDR3 protein: CASSLIRDGYTF. Here the CDR3 DNA reads TGTGCCAGCAGTCTTATTCGAGATGGCTACACCTTC.

This clonotype has only a few counts. J is TRBJ1-1 and V is TRBV29-1; no clear D gene. The CDR3 sequence is 12 residues long. Trimming left V 1 base short and J 1 base short, with 4 bases between. Germline CDR1 reads SQVTM; CDR2 reads ANQGSEA. The CDR3 coding sequence is TGCAGCGTTGAAGGGCGGAACACTGAAGCTTTCTTT. Encoded protein: CSVEGRNTEAFF.

The gene calls are TRBV4-1 and TRBJ2-7; D is perhaps TRBD1 (6 bases). The CDR3 length is 15 residues. V lost 4 bases and J 6 bases, leaving 19 bases between the germline ends. The V gene's germline CDR1 is MGHRA and CDR2 YSYEKL. CDR3 bases: TGCGCCAGCAGCCGCGCTACAGGGCAATTGGGCGAGCAGTACTTC. This sequence encodes CASSRATGQLGEQYF.

The chain couples TRBV19 to TRBJ1-1; TRBD1 might be the D (5 bases). The CDR3 extends over 15 amino acids. The V end lost 5 bases, the J end lost 3 bases, and 16 bases lay between the germline ends. The V gene's germline CDR1 is LNHDA and CDR2 SQIVND (reference sequence). The DNA of the CDR3 is TGTGCCAGTAGTTCACCGGGACGTGGGGACACTGAAGCTTTCTTT. Amino acid sequence: CASSSPGRGDTEAFF.

This clonotype showed up just once. The chain carries TRBV3-1 and TRBJ2-3, with TRBD1 identical over 8 bases. Germline V gives CDR1 LGHDT, CDR2 YNNKEL (reference sequence). Trimming at V came to 1 base and at J to 7 bases, leaving 4 bases not matched to a gene. The CDR3 contains 14 residues. The CDR3 loop is CASSQGQGAYTQYF. CDR3 coding DNA: TGTGCCAGCAGCCAAGGGCAGGGGGCTTATACGCAGTATTTT.

V usage is TRBV20-1 and J usage is TRBJ2-7, with D perhaps matching TRBD1 or TRBD2 (6 bases each). V was pared by 0 bases and J by 0 bases, with 15 bases between. Germline V CDR1 and CDR2: DFQATT, SNEGSKA (reference sequence). The CDR3 covers 16 residues. The CDR3 DNA follows: TGCAGTGCTAGAGATCTTTCGGGGGCCTACTCCTACGAGCAGTACTTC. Its protein product is CSARDLSGAYSYEQYF.